These 10 T cell receptor beta chains originate from one sample sequenced in a study of blood T cell repertoires in COVID-19. Using immunoSEQ multiplex PCR, the repertoire was profiled, and TCRdb retains in-frame clones only, with some absent. The data show 350,000 or so clones, around 80% seen once. The specimen was peripheral blood. The origin of the receptors is a man in his thirties or forties with active or convalescent COVID-19.

This chain uses TRBV7-3 with TRBJ2-3; 8 positions agree with TRBD2. CDR3 size: 16 residues. Germline values: CDR1 SGHTA, CDR2 FQGTGA. The junction had 10 bases not matched to a gene; V was cut back by 5 bases and J by 3 bases. The CDR3 region is CASSLAGGSGTDTQYF. CDR3 DNA sequence: TGTGCCAGCAGCCTTGCGGGGGGCTCAGGGACAGATACGCAGTATTTT.

The CDR3 sequence: CAWSLERATEETQYF. DNA of the CDR3: TGTGCCTGGAGCCTTGAGCGGGCCACGGAGGAGACCCAGTACTTC. The chain couples TRBV30 to TRBJ2-5; a weak D match, TRBD2 (6 bases). CDR1 is GTSNPN, CDR2 SVGIG, per germline (reference sequence). V gave up 3 bases and J gave up 5 bases, with 19 bases separating them. The CDR3 runs 15 residues.

This clone was recorded once. The V gene is TRBV19, the J gene TRBJ2-1; 9 bases fit TRBD1. V lost 6 bases, J lost 4 bases, and 7 bases stayed unmatched. The germline V gene has CDR1 LNHDA and CDR2 SQIVND (reference sequence). The CDR3 has 15 amino acids. CDR3: CASRGQGANYNEQFF. The DNA for the CDR3 is TGTGCCAGTAGGGGACAGGGAGCAAATTACAATGAGCAGTTCTTC.

The V call is TRBV4-1, the J call TRBJ2-7; the D is unclear. V was trimmed by 1 base and J by 3 bases, leaving 7 bases between them. This CDR3 contains 13 residues. The germline V gene encodes CDR1 MGHRA and CDR2 YSYEKL. The CDR3 nucleotides are TGCGCCAGCAGCCAAGTCCTACTCTACGAGCAGTACTTC. Protein: CASSQVLLYEQYF.

This clone appeared many times. The gene calls are TRBV9 and TRBJ2-2, with TRBD2 matching over 13 bases. There are 16 residues in the CDR3. CDR1 is SGDLS, CDR2 YYNGEE, per germline. With V trimmed by 3 bases and J by 7 bases, 6 bases remained unmatched. CDR3 DNA: TGTGCCAGCAGCGCGCGACTAGCGGGAGGTGTCGGGGAGCTGTTTTTT. Its protein product is CASSARLAGGVGELFF.

The chain recombines TRBV5-1 with TRBJ1-1; 7 nucleotides match TRBD1. The ends lost 3 bases at V and 2 bases at J; junction bases unmatched: 1. Germline V gene lookup returns CDR1 SGHRS and CDR2 YFSETQ. The CDR3 covers 13 residues. The CDR3 reads CASSWDSNTEAFF. DNA for the CDR3: TGCGCCAGCAGCTGGGACAGTAACACTGAAGCTTTCTTT.

This chain uses TRBV7-3 with TRBJ1-1; no reliable D call. The CDR3 totals 13 residues. Deletions cut 5 bases from V and 3 bases from J, with 10 bases between. Germline V CDR1 and CDR2: SGHTA, FQGTGA. CDR3 bases: TGTGCCAGCAGCCTGAACGGGGACACTGAAGCTTTCTTT. Translating gives CASSLNGDTEAFF.

This chain links TRBV6-2 or TRBV6-3 with TRBJ1-5; D perhaps matches TRBD1 (6 bases). Trimming pared 0 bases from V and 7 bases from J, leaving 13 bases between. Germline V gene data show CDR1 as MNHEY and CDR2 as SVGEGT. This CDR3 region has 15 residues. CDR3: CASSYSGRGGQPQHF. The CDR3 DNA reads as TGTGCCAGCAGTTACTCGGGCAGGGGTGGGCAGCCCCAGCATTTT.

The chain links TRBV5-1 to TRBJ2-5; maybe TRBD1 (6 bases). The V gene's germline CDR1 is SGHRS and CDR2 YFSETQ. Trimming removed 4 bases at V and 1 base at J, with 11 bases between. The CDR3 is 14 residues long. Here the CDR3 DNA reads TGCGCCAGCAGCCTTACAGGGTCCCAAGAGACCCAGTACTTC. This codes for CASSLTGSQETQYF.

This rearrangement joins TRBV5-6 to TRBJ1-2; D is possibly TRBD1 (6 bases). Between the trimmed V and J ends, which lost 4 bases and 5 bases, there was a span of 15 bases. Germline V gene lookup returns CDR1 SGHDT and CDR2 YYEEEE. The CDR3 covers 14 residues. Here the CDR3 reads CASSGQRGWYGYTF. As DNA, the CDR3 is TGTGCCAGCAGCGGACAGAGGGGTTGGTATGGCTACACCTTC.